The 2 T cell receptor beta chains listed next were all sequenced from one sample in a study of blood T cell repertoires in COVID-19. Profiled with immunoSEQ multiplex PCR; TCRdb holds only in-frame clones, not every one. The data show roughly 150,000 clones, more than 70% seen once. The sequencing input was peripheral blood. The receptors derive from a woman older than 75 with active or convalescent COVID-19.

The gene calls are TRBV5-1 and TRBJ2-7, with 10 nucleotides matching TRBD1. Germline assignment: CDR1 SGHRS and CDR2 YFSETQ. V dropped 1 base and J dropped 1; count of bases not matched to a gene: 5. CDR3 length: 16 residues. CDR3 amino acids: CASSLTWDRGSYEQYF. CDR3 DNA sequence: TGCGCCAGCAGCTTGACCTGGGACAGGGGATCCTACGAGCAGTACTTC.

The chain links TRBV19 to TRBJ2-2, with TRBD2 as a possible D gene (6 bases). With 3 bases removed from V and 4 bases from J, the gap between germline ends came to 6 bases. CDR1 and CDR2 (germline): LNHDA, SQIVND (reference sequence). The CDR3 is 13 residues long. CDR3 region: CASSISGTGELFF. CDR3 DNA sequence: TGTGCCAGTAGTATTAGCGGCACCGGGGAGCTGTTTTTT.